This T cell receptor beta chain was observed in a study of monozygotic twins with inflammatory bowel disease. Each CDR3 protein gets one entry in TCRdb, which reprocessed the 5' RACE reads and gives no DNA. The ten top clones account for around 12%, within a sample of roughly 120,000 distinct CDR3 sequences. Germline V CDR1 and CDR2: SNHLY, FYNNEI. CDR3 size: 15 residues. The sample was blood. This chain connects TRBV2 to TRBJ1-4; TCRdb's assignment of TRBD1 cannot be checked, as there is no DNA. The clonotype comes from a human donor with ulcerative colitis or Crohn's disease, or a healthy co-twin of an affected twin (not recorded which). The CDR3 sequence is CASSGIQGMNEKLFF. Full variable domain (missing parts from reference TRBV2 and TRBJ1-4): EPEVTQTPSHQVTQMGQEVILRCVPISNHLYFYWYRQILGQKVEFLVSFYNNEISEKSEIFDDQFSVERPDGSNFTLKIRSTKLEDSAMYFCASSGIQGMNEKLFFGSGTQLSVL.